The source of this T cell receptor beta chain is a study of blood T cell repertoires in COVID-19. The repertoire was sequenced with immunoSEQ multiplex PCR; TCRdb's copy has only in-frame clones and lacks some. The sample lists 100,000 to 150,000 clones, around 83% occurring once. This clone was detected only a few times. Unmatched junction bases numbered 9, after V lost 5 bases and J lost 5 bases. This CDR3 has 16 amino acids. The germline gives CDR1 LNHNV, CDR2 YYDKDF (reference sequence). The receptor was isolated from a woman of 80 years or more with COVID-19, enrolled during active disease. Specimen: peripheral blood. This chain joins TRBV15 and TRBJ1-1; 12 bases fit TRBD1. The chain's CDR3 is CATSPRDRGLGTEAFF. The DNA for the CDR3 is TGTGCCACCAGCCCCCGGGACAGGGGGCTCGGAACTGAAGCTTTCTTT.